This T cell receptor (beta chain) was retrieved from a study of blood T cell repertoires in COVID-19. Study in general: Acute-phase and convalescent COVID-19 samples originated in the United States, Italy and Spain. In each case, the material was cDNA or gDNA derived from T cells, B-cell-depleted T cells, or PBMCs.

The CDR3 length is 15 residues. CDR1 is SNHLY, CDR2 FYNNEI, per germline. Trimming cost V 0 bases and J 4 bases, with 11 bases left between them. Followed over time, Seattle patients had been enrolled while infection was active. Original data processing: Amplified reference gene primers provided the basis for estimating nucleated cell counts. Profiled with immunoSEQ multiplex PCR; TCRdb holds only in-frame clones, not every one. The V and J calls and clone size were taken over from that table, and D and trimming were inferred from the DNA. The sample gives roughly 500,000 clones, roughly nine tenths of which show up once; about 1% is in the top ten.

The sequence came from a man younger than 30 with COVID-19, enrolled during active disease. This chain links TRBV2 with TRBJ2-3; no clear D gene. The source material was peripheral blood. CDR3 DNA sequence: TGTGCCAGCAGTGAAGCACACAGTGGTGCAGATACGCAGTATTTT. Its protein product is CASSEAHSGADTQYF.